The next 25 T cell receptor delta chains were all read from a single sample in a study of γδ T cells in repeated Plasmodium falciparum infection. Flow sorting of PBMC yielded separate Vgamma9/Vdelta2+ and Vdelta2-negative gammadelta T cell populations for bulk repertoire analysis. TCRdb re-processed the multiplex PCR reads via CATT. The data show 85,000 to 95,000 delta-chain clones, with approximately 1.4% seen just once and 8.5% to 10% held by the top ten. The sequencing input was gamma-delta T cells from blood. The receptors originated from a pool of human donors (malaria-infected and uninfected, not separated).

In this sample, this clone turned up a few times. A far larger clone lies a single base away; this is likely a read error. The sample holds other DNA sequences that translate to the same CDR3. This chain connects TRDV1 to TRDJ1; D perhaps matches TRDD3 (5 bases). TCRdb gives no J gene; it was assigned here by matching the DNA to germline. CDR3 size: 23 residues. The germline V gene has CDR1 TSWWSYY and CDR2 QGS. The CDR3 DNA reads as TGCGCTCTTGGGGAAGACCCGTCCCCTCTCTATAAGTCATTCTCCCCGTACACCGATAAACTCATCTTT. Its protein is CALGEDPSPLYKSFSPYTDKLIF.

On this clone itself: A far larger clone is a single base away, which makes a read error likely. Other DNA variants within this sample encode the same CDR3. This chain joins TRDV2 and TRDJ1; 12 bases match TRDD3. The J gene, not given by TCRdb, was assigned here from a germline match of the nucleotide sequence. CDR3 length equals 18 residues. CDR1 and CDR2 (germline): GEAIGNYY, EKD. The V segment lost 0 bases and the J segment 5 bases; nucleotides outside the gene matches: 12. CDR3 protein: CACDTGGTGGYFTDKLIF. CDR3 DNA sequence: TGTGCCTGTGACACCGGAGGAACTGGGGGATACTTCACTGATAAACTCATCTTT.

This clone showed up many times. The chain employs TRDV1 and TRDJ1, with a tentative D call TRDD2 (5 bases). TCRdb leaves out the J gene; it was filled in here by matching the DNA to germline. Trimming cost V 5 bases and J 0 bases, with 31 bases left between them. The CDR3 extends over 21 amino acids. CDR1 is TSWWSYY, CDR2 QGS, per germline. The CDR3 DNA follows: TGTGCTCTTGGGCCCCCGCTCCTTCGTCTATCCCCGGTGGCCCACACCGATAAACTCATCTTT. Translated, it gives CALGPPLLRLSPVAHTDKLIF.

Points on this clone: The protein in TCRdb stems from a much larger clone and differs at residue 21 from this DNA's translation, likely a read error; here the protein is translated from the DNA. The chain combines TRDV1 with TRDJ1, with 8 bases aligning to TRDD3. The germline V gene has CDR1 TSWWSYY and CDR2 QGS. The CDR3 sequence is 22 residues long. Here the CDR3 reads CALGAPSTVRLGAKSYTDKLTF. The CDR3 DNA sequence: TGTGCTCTTGGGGCACCTTCCACCGTAAGACTGGGGGCTAAATCCTACACCGATAAACTCACCTTT.

This clone was seen a few times. This probably arose from a read error, given a far larger clone one base away. Other DNA sequences within the sample encode an identical CDR3. Called V gene: TRDV2; the J gene was not called; whether TRDD3, the table's D call, matches the DNA was not checked. CDR1 and CDR2 (germline): GEAIGNYY, EKD. The CDR3 is 18 residues long. As DNA, the CDR3 is TGTGCCTGTGACACTTGGGGATCCTGTAAGGGGAACACCGATAAACTCATCTTC. Residues: CACDTWGSCKGNTDKLIF.

There are many counts of this clone. The chain employs TRDV2 and TRDJ1; 11 bases line up with TRDD3. TCRdb carries no J gene annotation; the J gene was assigned here by matching the DNA with germline. The CDR3 runs to 18 residues. Germline V gene lookup returns CDR1 GEAIGNYY and CDR2 EKD. J was trimmed by 0 bases and V by 0 bases; bases with no gene match: 8. CDR3 nucleotide sequence: TGTGCCTGTGACACCGTGGGGGATACGCATGGGTACACCGATAAACTCATCTTT. Encoded protein: CACDTVGDTHGYTDKLIF.

Turning to this clone: This sequence is one base from a far larger clone and is likely a read error. Different DNA sequences within this sample yield the same CDR3. This chain joins TRDV2 and TRDJ1; 7 bases fit TRDD3. Since TCRdb gives no J gene, matching the DNA to germline was used here to assign it. The V and J ends lost 3 bases and 0 bases, in that order; junction bases with no gene match: 9. The germline V gene encodes CDR1 GEAIGNYY and CDR2 EKD. The CDR3 covers 16 residues. The CDR3 DNA reads TGTGCCTGTGACGAACTATTGGGGGGATACACCGATAAACTCATCTTT. Its protein is CACDELLGGYTDKLIF.

This clone turned up a few times. TCRdb assigns this DNA the protein of a much larger clone, which departs from its translation at residue 5; this likely reflects a read error, and the protein shown comes from translating the DNA. CDR3 nucleotides: TGTGCTCTTGGGGATCCCCGGGGCGGCCTTCCTACACTGGGGGATACCCTGTGCTTTGCCGATAAACTCATCTTT. Translation gives CALGDPRGGLPTLGDTLCFADKLIF. The chain links TRDV1 to TRDJ1; TRDD3 agrees at 12 bases. There are 25 residues in the CDR3. Germline V gene lookup returns CDR1 TSWWSYY and CDR2 QGS. Trimming at V came to 3 bases and at J to 3 bases, leaving 32 bases not matched to a gene.

A note on this clone: The TCRdb protein comes from a much larger clone and disagrees with this DNA's translation at residue 8, likely due to a read error; the protein given here is derived from the DNA. CDR3 nucleotide sequence: TGTGCTCTTGGGCTACCTAGGGAGGGGATAGAAGATAAACTCATCTTT. Translating it yields CALGLPREGIEDKLIF. This sequence joins TRDV1 and TRDJ1, with 7 bases matching TRDD3. The J gene, absent from TCRdb, was called here by matching the DNA to germline. The V gene's germline CDR1 is TSWWSYY and CDR2 QGS. This CDR3 spans 16 amino acids. V was pared by 5 bases and J by 5 bases, with 14 bases of the junction left unmatched.

To note about this clone: A read error may be the cause here, since a much bigger clone is one base away. The chain has TRDV1 and TRDJ1; 7 bases agree with TRDD3. TCRdb carries no J gene annotation; the J gene was assigned here by matching the DNA with germline. Germline values: CDR1 TSWWSYY, CDR2 QGS. This CDR3 has 15 amino acids. J gave up 8 bases and V 2 bases, and 11 bases lay outside the gene matches. The CDR3 DNA sequence: TGTGCTCTTGGGGAAGACTGCCTGGGGATAGGAAAACTCATCTTT. As protein: CALGEDCLGIGKLIF.

As regards this clone: The protein TCRdb lists belongs to a much larger clone and differs from this DNA's translation at residue 10, which points to a read error; the protein shown is made from the DNA. The chain is built from TRDV1 and TRDJ1, with D tentatively TRDD3 (6 bases). Here the J gene came from matching the DNA to germline, since TCRdb omits it. CDR1 and CDR2 from the germline V gene are TSWWSYY and QGS. This CDR3 region has 14 residues. The CDR3 DNA reads TGTGCTCTCCTGCCGTGGGGATCTACCGTTAAACTCATCTTT. Amino acids: CALLPWGSTVKLIF.

A few counts support this clone. A single base is all that separates this from a far larger clone, so a read error is likely. This specimen includes other DNA sequences encoding the same CDR3. J is TRDJ1 and V is TRDV1, with 8 positions matching TRDD3. Because TCRdb records no J gene, it was assigned here through a match of the DNA to germline. The CDR3 is 19 amino acids. Losses at the gene ends were 4 bases for V and 2 bases for J; bases not matched to a gene: 18. CDR1 and CDR2 from the germline V gene are TSWWSYY and QGS. The CDR3 DNA is TGTGCTCTTGGGGGACTGCCTTCTCTGGGGGAAACGAGGACCGATAAACTCATCTTT. This encodes CALGGLPSLGETRTDKLIF.

This clone has more than one count but fewer than ten. The protein that TCRdb holds for this DNA derives from a much larger clone and differs from the translated DNA at residue 9, which likely indicates a read error; the protein shown here is translated from the DNA. The rearrangement uses TRDV2 and TRDJ1; 9 bases match TRDD3. The J gene comes from matching the DNA to germline here; TCRdb lacks it. The CDR3 runs 16 residues. Germline V gene sequence: CDR1 GEAIGNYY, CDR2 EKD. The ends lost 2 bases at V and 0 bases at J; junction bases unmatched: 6. CDR3 sequence (DNA): TGTGCCTGTGACAAACTGGGGGACTCGTACACCGATAAACTCATCTTT. Protein sequence: CACDKLGDSYTDKLIF.

This clone was observed at least ten times. The chain links TRDV1 to TRDJ1; 7 bases agree with TRDD3. Trimming cost V 6 bases and J 5 bases; bases outside gene matches: 9. CDR3 length equals 14 residues. Germline CDR1 and CDR2: TSWWSYY and QGS. CDR3 sequence: CALGDGIPADKLIF. The CDR3 DNA follows: TGTGCTCTTGGAGACGGGATACCAGCAGATAAACTCATCTTT.

This clone was detected only a few times. This DNA translates differently at residue 6 from the TCRdb protein, which is that of a much larger clone; a read error is likely, and the protein shown is the DNA's own translation. CDR3 nucleotide sequence: TGTGCTCTTGGGGAACAGTCCCTCCTTAGGGTACTTAACTGGGGGATACGGTACACCGATAAACTCATCTTT. Its protein is CALGEQSLLRVLNWGIRYTDKLIF. The chain recombines TRDV1 with TRDJ1; 13 bases map to TRDD3. The J gene is absent in TCRdb and was assigned here via DNA matching to germline. The V gene end was trimmed by 1 base and the J gene end by 0 bases; junction bases not matched to a gene: 23. The CDR3 contains 24 residues. Looked up from germline, CDR1 is TSWWSYY and CDR2 is QGS.

This clone was picked up many times. TCRdb's listed protein matches a much larger clone and diverges from this DNA's translation at residue 16, likely through a read error; the protein shown comes from the DNA. The chain uses TRDV1 and TRDJ1, with 8 bases lining up with TRDD3. Germline V gene lookup returns CDR1 TSWWSYY and CDR2 QGS. The CDR3 runs to 19 residues. The CDR3 sequence is CALGELSYQGDSYTDRLIF. The CDR3 DNA sequence: TGTGCTCTTGGGGAACTATCCTACCAGGGGGATAGCTACACCGATAGACTCATCTTT.

With respect to this clone: For this DNA, TCRdb reports the protein of a much larger clone, which diverges at residue 9, most likely from a read error; the protein presented here is translated directly from the DNA. The genes are TRDV2 and TRDJ1, with 12 bases matching TRDD3. The V segment lost 3 bases and the J segment 1 base; nucleotides outside the gene matches: 20. This CDR3 is built from 21 residues. Germline V gives CDR1 GEAIGNYY, CDR2 EKD. CDR3 sequence (DNA): TGTGCCTGTGACCTTAAGGCCTTCCCAAGTACTGGGGGATACCCCACCGATAAACTCATCTTT. This encodes CACDLKAFPSTGGYPTDKLIF.

This clone has just a few counts. A read error is likely here: a far larger clone is one base away. The chain joins TRDV2 to TRDJ1; 8 nucleotides line up with TRDD3. The J gene is not listed in TCRdb, so it was assigned here from a DNA match to germline. This CDR3 has 18 amino acids. The V gene end was trimmed by 3 bases and the J gene end by 0 bases; junction bases not matched to a gene: 14. The germline V gene has CDR1 GEAIGNYY and CDR2 EKD. The CDR3 reads CACDAVLGANSYTDKLIF. CDR3 bases: TGTGCCTGTGACGCCGTACTGGGGGCTAACTCATACACCGATAAACTCATCTTT.

This clone has only a few counts. A read error may be the cause here, since a much bigger clone is one base away. The V gene is TRDV1, the J gene TRDJ1, with a weak D call TRDD2 (6 bases). TCRdb carries no J gene annotation; the J gene was assigned here by matching the DNA with germline. Germline V gene lookup returns CDR1 TSWWSYY and CDR2 QGS. V was clipped by 2 bases and J by 10 bases, with 20 bases between them. The CDR3 is made up of 15 amino acids. The CDR3 nucleotides are TGTGCTCTTGGGGAATTCCTAAAAAGGCGCGTGGGACTCATCTTT. Residues: CALGEFLKRRVGLIF.

This clone was seen many times. It may be a read error: a sequence one base away is much more abundant. Distinct nucleotide sequences in the sample also encode this CDR3. The V and J genes are TRDV1 and TRDJ2, with 8 bases lining up with TRDD3. TCRdb gives no J gene; it was assigned here by matching the DNA to germline. This CDR3 has 18 amino acids. J lost 3 bases, V lost 2 bases, and 11 bases had no gene match. CDR1 and CDR2 (germline): TSWWSYY, QGS. Here the CDR3 reads CALGEVVRGIALTAQLFF. The CDR3 region has the DNA TGTGCTCTTGGGGAAGTAGTTAGGGGGATAGCTCTGACAGCACAACTCTTCTTT.

This clone was observed many times. A read error is the likely source, as a far larger clone sits one nucleotide away. The same CDR3 arises from other DNA sequences in this sample as well. The chain combines TRDV1 with TRDJ1, with D perhaps matching TRDD2 (6 bases). TCRdb is silent on the J gene; assignment here came from matching the DNA to germline. The CDR3 extends over 19 amino acids. With 4 bases removed from V and 0 bases from J, the gap between germline ends came to 24 bases. Germline values: CDR1 TSWWSYY, CDR2 QGS. CDR3 nucleotide sequence: TGTGCTCTTGGGGCCTTCCGGAGACCTCCCGGACCGTACACCGATAAACTCATCTTT. Protein: CALGAFRRPPGPYTDKLIF.

A few counts support this clone. This may stem from a read error, because a much larger clone lies one nucleotide away. This specimen includes other DNA sequences encoding the same CDR3. V gene TRDV1 combines with J gene TRDJ2; 10 bases map to TRDD3. CDR3 length equals 22 residues. CDR1 and CDR2 from the germline V gene are TSWWSYY and QGS. In DNA form, the CDR3 reads TGTGCTCTTGGGGAACTTTTCCAAGTCTGGGGGATAAGGGGGGATTTGACGGCACAACTCTTCTTT. Protein sequence: CALGELFQVWGIRGDLTAQLFF.

This clone was detected a few times. It differs at one base from a far larger clone, so likely a read error. The identical CDR3 is also encoded by other nucleotide sequences in the sample. This rearrangement joins TRDV2 to TRDJ1; a possible D gene is TRDD3 (6 bases). Trimming took off 3 bases at V and 0 bases at J, with 13 bases between the two ends. CDR1 and CDR2 from the germline V gene are GEAIGNYY and EKD. The CDR3 runs 15 residues. CDR3 in DNA: TGTGCCTGTGACCGTGTGATGGGGGACACCGATAAACTCATCTTT. Translating gives CACDRVMGDTDKLIF.

This clone appeared a few times. This sequence is one base from a far larger clone and is likely a read error. The same CDR3 arises from other DNA sequences in this sample as well. The CDR3 bases are TGTGCCTGTGACACCTCCACTGGGGGATCATTGTACACCGATAAACTCATCTTT. Amino acids: CACDTSTGGSLYTDKLIF. The chain employs TRDV2 and TRDJ1, with 10 bases fitting TRDD3. In the absence of a J gene in TCRdb, the DNA was matched to germline to assign it here. This CDR3 comprises 18 residues. Germline CDR1 and CDR2: GEAIGNYY and EKD. The trim removed 0 bases at V and 0 bases at J, leaving 9 bases unmatched.

A remark on this clone: The junction departs from germline at one end; a sequencing error may be responsible. The CDR3 loop reads CALGELVGFLHF. Written as DNA, the CDR3 is TGTGCTCTTGGGGAACTAGTAGGCTTCCTACATTTT. The V and J genes are TRDV1 and TRDJ1; 8 bases fit TRDD2. The CDR3 runs to 12 residues. The germline gives CDR1 TSWWSYY, CDR2 QGS.